These 18 T cell receptor beta chains came from one sample sequenced in a study of blood T cells in healthy people across ages. Primed by a sample-barcoded 5' primer and a J-beta primer mix, a second PCR proceeded for roughly 6 to 12 cycles. TCRdb re-derived calls from the 5' RACE reads in MiXCR, one entry per CDR3 protein. The table shows around 850,000 distinct CDR3 sequences, with 30% to 45% occurring only once. Source material: blood. The receptors here all came from a young man in good health.

This clonotype was picked up a small number of times. The V call is TRBV4-2, the J call TRBJ1-5, with D unclear. V dropped 1 base and J dropped 1 base, with 8 bases sitting between them. The CDR3 consists of 15 residues. Germline values: CDR1 LGHNA, CDR2 YNFKEQ. CDR3 residues: CASSQVDGSNQPQHF. The CDR3 coding sequence is TGTGCCAGCAGCCAAGTGGACGGGAGCAATCAGCCCCAGCATTTT.

Many counts were recorded for this clonotype. The chain recombines TRBV7-9 with TRBJ2-7; D ambiguous. The germline V gene has CDR1 SEHNR and CDR2 FQNEAQ (reference sequence). The CDR3 sequence is 15 residues long. V gave up 1 base and J gave up 0 bases, with 10 bases separating them. CDR3 nucleotide sequence: TGTGCCAGCAGCTTAGAGGCGGCTTTCTCCTACGAGCAGTACTTC. This codes for CASSLEAAFSYEQYF.

This clonotype was recorded many times. One end of the junction is discordant with germline, which a read error may explain. The rearrangement joins TRBV4-1 to TRBJ2-1; D might be TRBD1 or TRBD2, each matching 6 bases. Germline assignment: CDR1 MGHRA and CDR2 YSYEKL. The CDR3 is 15 residues long. DNA for the CDR3: TGTGCCAGCAGCCAAGGAGGGGGAGACTACAATGAGCAGTTCTTC. This sequence encodes CASSQGGGDYNEQFF.

J is TRBJ2-5 and V is TRBV20-1; a possible D gene is TRBD2 (6 bases). Deletions cut 1 base from V and 9 bases from J, with 6 bases between. The CDR3 runs 10 residues. Germline assignment: CDR1 DFQATT and CDR2 SNEGSKA (reference sequence). CDR3 sequence reads: CSARGEAQYF. CDR3 DNA: TGCAGTGCTAGAGGGGAGGCCCAGTACTTC.

The chain combines TRBV12-3 or TRBV12-4 with TRBJ1-4, with D possibly matching TRBD1 (5 bases). The CDR3 is made up of 15 amino acids. Trimming removed 4 bases from V and 8 bases from J, with 17 bases in between. The CDR3 sequence: CASSWGTSGQEKLFF. CDR3 sequence (DNA): TGTGCCAGCAGTTGGGGGACGAGTGGGCAAGAAAAACTGTTTTTT.

The CDR3 DNA is TGTGCCAGCAGCCAGGGTTACAGTGACTCCTACGAGCAGTACTTC. It specifies CASSQGYSDSYEQYF. The V gene is TRBV4-2, the J gene TRBJ2-7, with unresolved D. V gave up 3 bases and J gave up 0 bases, with 12 bases separating them. Germline V CDR1 and CDR2: LGHNA, YNFKEQ. The CDR3 extends over 15 amino acids.

This rearrangement joins TRBV4-1 to TRBJ1-1; 8 bases are shared with TRBD1. Looked up from germline, CDR1 is MGHRA and CDR2 is YSYEKL. Trimming at V came to 2 bases and at J to 4 bases, leaving 6 bases not matched to a gene. The CDR3 has 15 residues. The chain's CDR3 is CASSQNRDRFTEAFF. In nucleotides, the CDR3 is TGCGCCAGCAGCCAAAACCGGGACAGGTTCACTGAAGCTTTCTTT.

This clonotype was counted a few times. This rearrangement joins TRBV20-1 to TRBJ2-1, with D hard to call. The V gene lost 0 bases and the J gene lost 6 bases, with 9 bases spanning the gap. Germline V gives CDR1 DFQATT, CDR2 SNEGSKA (reference sequence). The CDR3 is 13 amino acids. The CDR3 DNA follows: TGCAGTGCTAGAGATCCCCTGTCCAATGAGCAGTTCTTC. It encodes CSARDPLSNEQFF.

V is TRBV6-1 and J is TRBJ2-1; D is perhaps TRBD1 (5 bases). The CDR3 is 16 residues long. Trimming cost V 2 bases and J 0 bases, with 11 bases left between them. The germline V gene encodes CDR1 MNHNS and CDR2 SASEGT. The CDR3: CASSEQGRGSYNEQFF. The DNA for the CDR3 is TGTGCCAGCAGTGAACAGGGTCGAGGCTCCTACAATGAGCAGTTCTTC.

The chain carries TRBV28 and TRBJ2-1, with D possibly matching TRBD1 (6 bases). CDR1 MDHEN and CDR2 SYDVKM come from the germline V gene. The CDR3 has 13 residues. Trimming left V 5 bases short and J 8 bases short, with 13 bases between. CDR3 region: CASSTTGSDEQFF. DNA of the CDR3: TGTGCCAGCAGTACGACAGGTAGCGATGAGCAGTTCTTC.

As concerns this clonotype: With a much larger clone just one base away, this may be a read error. The chain uses TRBV7-2 and TRBJ2-1; D might be TRBD1 (7 bases). The J call may be mistaken, given a closer DNA end match to TRBJ2-7. Germline V lookup: CDR1 SGHTA, CDR2 FQGNSA. The CDR3 extends over 15 amino acids. The CDR3 DNA is TGTGCCAGCAGCCCAAGACAGGGAGGTTACAATGAGCAGTACTTC. Translating gives CASSPRQGGYNEQYF.

Remarks on this clonotype: A much larger clone differs from this one at a single base, so this may be a read error. The chain has TRBV29-1 and TRBJ1-2; D unresolved. V was trimmed by 7 bases and J by 0 bases, leaving 6 bases between them. CDR3 length: 11 residues. CDR1 and CDR2 from the germline V gene are SQVTM and ANQGSEA. This chain's CDR3 is CSGTANYGYTF. The CDR3, as DNA: TGCAGCGGAACAGCTAACTATGGCTACACCTTC. Based on the CDR3 plus reference TRBV29-1 and TRBJ1-2, the full variable domain is SAVISQKPSRDICQRGTSLTIQCQVDSQVTMMFWYRQQPGQSLTLIATANQGSEATYESGFVIDKFPISRPNLTFSTLTVSNMSPEDSSIYLCSGTANYGYTFGSGTRLTVV.

The chain uses TRBV7-8 and TRBJ2-1; 10 nucleotides agree with TRBD2. The CDR3 loop spans 15 amino acids. With 5 bases clipped from V and 5 bases from J, the junction kept 6 bases outside the gene matches. Germline V gene lookup returns CDR1 SGHVS and CDR2 FQNEAQ. CDR3 residues: CASSETSGFNNEQFF. CDR3 nucleotide sequence: TGTGCCAGCAGCGAGACTAGCGGGTTCAACAATGAGCAGTTCTTC.

As to this clonotype: A much larger clone lies one base from this, so it may be a read error. The rearrangement uses TRBV4-2 and TRBJ2-5, with TRBD1 as a possible D gene (6 bases). Trimming stripped 4 bases from V and 11 bases from J, with 14 bases between. CDR3 length: 12 residues. Per the germline V gene, CDR1 is LGHNA and CDR2 is YNFKEQ. CDR3 protein: CASSRDTHEQYF. CDR3 nucleotides: TGTGCCAGCAGCCGGGACACCCATGAGCAGTACTTC.

The chain recombines TRBV20-1 with TRBJ1-5; D is ambiguous. The CDR3 spans 13 residues. Germline V gene data show CDR1 as DFQATT and CDR2 as SNEGSKA (reference sequence). Trimming removed 3 bases from V and 3 bases from J, with 9 bases in between. CDR3 in DNA: TGCAGTGCTAGGGGGAAATCCAATCAGCCCCAGCATTTT. Protein product: CSARGKSNQPQHF.

V gene TRBV5-6 combines with J gene TRBJ2-1; D unclear. The J call is doubtful: the DNA matches TRBJ2-7 better. The V gene's germline CDR1 is SGHDT and CDR2 YYEEEE. This CDR3 region has 15 residues. In nucleotides, the CDR3 is TGTGCCAGCAGCTTGATCTCAGGCGTGAGGTCGCAGCAGTACTTC. Residues: CASSLISGVRSQQYF.

This chain links TRBV20-1 with TRBJ2-5, with D hard to call. The CDR3 contains 11 residues. Germline V CDR1 and CDR2: DFQATT, SNEGSKA (reference sequence). The germline V and J ends were trimmed by 7 bases and 5 bases, with 11 bases remaining between them. CDR3 nucleotides: TGCAGTGTTGTAGGGCTGGAGACCCAGTACTTC. Translation: CSVVGLETQYF.

This clonotype came up many times. The rearrangement links TRBV9 to TRBJ2-5, with D perhaps TRBD1 (5 bases). The CDR3 has 14 amino acids. V was shortened by 0 bases and J by 1 base, with 7 bases between the two germline ends. Germline CDR1 SGDLS, CDR2 YYNGEE. The CDR3 coding sequence is TGTGCCAGCAGCGTAGGACAGTCCCAAGAGACCCAGTACTTC. The encoded protein is CASSVGQSQETQYF.